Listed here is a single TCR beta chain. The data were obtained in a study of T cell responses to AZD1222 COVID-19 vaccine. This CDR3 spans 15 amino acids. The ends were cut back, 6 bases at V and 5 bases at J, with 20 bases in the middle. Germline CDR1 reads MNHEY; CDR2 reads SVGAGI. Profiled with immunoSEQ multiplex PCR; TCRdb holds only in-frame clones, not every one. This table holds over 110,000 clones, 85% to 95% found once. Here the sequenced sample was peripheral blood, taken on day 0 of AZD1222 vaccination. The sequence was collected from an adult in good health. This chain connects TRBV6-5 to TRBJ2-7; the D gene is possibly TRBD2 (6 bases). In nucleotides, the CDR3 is TGTGCCAGCAGCATTGATAGCGGTGCAGGCGACGAGCAGTACTTC. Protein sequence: CASSIDSGAGDEQYF.